The present TCR beta chain was sequenced within a study of cytomegalovirus exposure and HLA in healthy donors (dated by TCRdb to 2016 to 2017). Study-wide context: According to an earlier analysis of 587 of the donors, about 179 million T cells yielded 90 million to 130 million unique TCR beta sequences and about 300 Gb of sequence data. An early release covering approximately 600 HLA-typed donors comprised about 290 gigabases of sequencing data and around 80 million unique TCR sequences. Among the roughly 400 genotyped donors, about 85% belonged to the genetic ancestry cluster associated with self-reported Caucasian donors. The study was designed to test whether signatures of past pathogen exposure could be identified by cataloging public T cell receptors. The study profiled the T cell repertoires of some 610 subjects by immunosequencing and related them to cytomegalovirus serostatus. In addition to the first cohort of around 670 subjects, a separate validation cohort of about 120 different subjects was used. To predict cytomegalovirus infection status, the study brought together high-throughput TCR immunosequencing, statistical association of individual TCRs with disease status, and machine learning. To study patterns of TCR occurrence, a later analysis re-analyzed previously published TCR beta repertoires from around 660 donors and added high-resolution HLA genotyping. Rather than drawing on any new phenotypic data, the later analysis identified candidate immune exposures from TCR beta sequences and the way those sequences occurred across donors. An earlier analysis of several hundred of the donors applied high-throughput TCR beta sequencing to assess whether each TCR beta V gene segment acted as functional or pseudogenic. Donor age, sex, ethnicity and CMV serostatus were compiled alongside the repertoire data. In a later genetic analysis, genome-wide SNP genotypes for about three fifths of the 666 donors were used, and that subset was treated as a discovery cohort. Every discovery cohort repertoire had been produced on one sequencing platform. HLA typing included class I and class II loci at four-digit resolution. Typing coverage differed by locus: A, B, C, DRB1 and DQB1 were typed in about 620-630 donors, DQA1 in 522, DPA1 in some 570, and DPB1 in approximately 450. Four to six DR-DQ haplotypes were handled as single units for association and clustering, since linkage in the cohort was strong. Among about 400 genotyped donors of the cohort, an average of approximately 240,000 unique TCR beta nucleotide sequences was sequenced per donor, of which about 19% were non-productive.

Germline trimming: 4 bases from V, 0 bases from J; junction bases outside gene matches: 6. CDR1 and CDR2, looked up from the germline V gene, are SGHRS and YFSETQ. The CDR3 runs 17 amino acids, cysteine and phenylalanine included. Just CDR3 DNA is preserved here, 51 bases in frame from base 1. In total, approximately 610 healthy bone marrow donors made up the cohort. Cohort members were all nominally healthy when sampled, although unrecorded immune exposures were likely present. The donor was CMV seronegative and belonged to the group of 352 seronegative cohort members. Each donor provided a peripheral blood sample, and peripheral blood mononuclear cells were used for TCR beta sequencing. Genomic DNA extraction from the blood cell samples was performed with the Qiagen DNeasy Blood Extraction Kit. Receptors were amplified or captured by the immunoSEQ multiplex PCR assay. The multiplex PCR relied on a mix of 60 forward primers for TCR Vbeta segments and 13 reverse primers for TCR Jbeta segments. Amplification of the CDR3 region of rearranged TCR beta genes was performed with a multiplex PCR assay on genomic DNA. On the Illumina HiSeq System, the amplified TCR beta libraries were sequenced as 87-base-pair reads. In the authors' own workflow: Across the 640 or so repertoires, a later analysis counted about 81 million unique TCR beta chains, roughly 11 million of which were shared by at least two donors. Raw reads were error-corrected and collapsed into unique sequences by a nearest-neighbor algorithm in which closely related sequences were merged to remove PCR and sequencing errors. CDR3 sequences were aligned to IMGT reference sequences to assign V, D and J gene segments. For a sequence to be retained, at least a six-nucleotide match to both a V gene segment and a J gene segment was required. A rearrangement was called productive if the CDR3 had no stop codons and remained in frame with V and J, and every other rearrangement was called non-productive. Following IMGT convention, CDR3 was defined as the stretch from the second conserved V-encoded cysteine to the conserved J-encoded phenylalanine. In an earlier analysis of approximately 590 of the donors, sequences lacking an unambiguous match to a single V gene segment were excluded. An earlier analysis of 587 of the donors called V segments functional above 56.7% productive rearrangements and segregating when the between-donor standard deviation exceeded 5%. A statistical classification framework was built to diagnose cytomegalovirus status from the catalog of TCR beta chain sequences. In a later analysis, TCR nucleotide sequences were compared against IMGT/GENE-DB human TR gene sequences so that V and J genes could be assigned. A later analysis assigned CDR3 sequences and most-parsimonious VDJ recombination scenarios with the TCRdist pipeline. A later analysis defined each TCR beta chain by its CDR3 amino acid sequence plus V-gene family, and excluded reads lacking a unique V-gene family. To address suspected cross-contamination and a sequencing artifact, a later analysis removed 450 to 700 highly shared, low-generation-probability nucleotide sequences. In a later analysis, a clonal expansion index was calculated for each public chain from normalized within-repertoire ranks of inferred template counts. In a later analysis, generation probabilities were computed using a VDJ recombination model fitted to out-of-frame rearrangements, and the results were checked against IGoR. Hypergeometric tests were used in a later analysis to score TCR-TCR, TCR-HLA and TCR-CMV co-occurrence, with a repertoire-size bias correction applied to the TCR pairs. A later analysis estimated false discovery rates by permuting HLA or CMV assignments 20 times. A later analysis grouped co-occurring TCRs with DBSCAN, adding TCRdist sequence similarity when clustering within HLA-allele-positive subsets. For co-occurrence clustering, repertoires with fewer than 30,000 or more than 120,000 public chains were excluded, along with a handful of repertoires with anomalous nucleotide sharing. The source is immuneACCESS, and TCRdb retained only in-frame sequences with V and J called. Part of the clones is not carried over; for the studies checked, unresolved V genes explain less than half of this, and the remainder is unexplained. V, J and clone size derive from that table, while D and trimming were established from the DNA sequence. The sample yields roughly 100,000 clones; roughly 80% were counted once. The top ten clonotypes cover more than 3% of the sample.

Of note for this clone: It lacks a known antigen. Base qualities are not recorded, but no much larger clone differs from it by a single base.

Results and caveats for the whole study, not just this receptor: In vitro tests confirmed that a few of the cytomegalovirus-associated TCR beta chains recognize cytomegalovirus antigens. Over 15 rarely observed V segments, including chromosome 9 orphons, were excluded from the earlier analysis of approximately 500 of the donors because counts were too low. In this cohort, only TCR beta chains were sequenced, and detectable features were limited by the absence of alpha or paired-chain data. Because the 87-base-pair reads could not distinguish some IMGT-functional V segments, including TRBV6-2 and TRBV6-3, those segments were excluded. The study gave a list of some 150 TCR beta chains associated with cytomegalovirus. A later analysis associated about 17,000 TCR beta sequences with specific HLA alleles at a false discovery rate of 0.05. A later genetic analysis associated a missense DCLRE1C variant with V-gene and J-gene trimming of TCR beta chains, and an independent cohort replicated the association. Cytomegalovirus status was reported to be diagnosed by the classifier with high specificity and sensitivity in both the original and validation cohorts. In a later genetic analysis, fewer N-insertions in productive TCRs were reported among donors in an Asian-associated ancestry cluster than the roughly 700-donor mean. A group of highly shared sequence variants was considered likely to be a technical artifact of the sequencing pipeline. Because HLA typing was unavailable for some donors at each locus, only the typed subset was used in association tests. The only immune exposure information available for the cohort was CMV serostatus. The authors suggested that the approach could potentially be generalized to other disease states and immunological phenotypes. According to a later analysis, most CMV-associated TCR beta chains appeared to be HLA-restricted, and the HLA associations seemed to be driven largely by CMV exposure. While some public TCRs were present in many individuals, most TCR sequences turned up only very rarely across donors. When HLA alleles, especially DR and DQ, strongly co-occurred, TCR associations were difficult to assign to individual alleles. A further reported finding was that TCR beta sequences accurately predicted the HLA-A and HLA-B alleles for most subjects in the first cohort. Correlated functional status among segregating V segments might reflect linkage disequilibrium, but an unknown experimental factor could not be ruled out. Several of the top co-occurrence clusters appeared to be linked to parvovirus B19, influenza, CMV and Epstein-Barr virus, according to a later analysis. Compared with equally common non-associated chains, HLA-associated TCR beta chains in a later analysis were more clonally expanded and had lower generation probabilities. In an earlier analysis of about 550 of the donors, most TCR beta V segments were observed in productive rearrangements about 87% or about 30% of the time, broadly matching IMGT annotations. Presence/absence analyses assumed roughly uniform sequencing depth across donors, an assumption that may not hold. A later analysis found that TCR association rates varied across HLA loci, with DRB1 alleles showing the most associated TCRs and HLA-C alleles the fewest.

The V gene is TRBV5-1 and the J gene is TRBJ2-6, with TRBD1 matching 8 junction bases. This receptor was obtained from a man aged 55 to 69 in good health and CMV-seronegative. Sample: PBMCs. The base sequence is TGCGCCAGCAGCCCCGGACAGGGCTACTCTGGGGCCAACGTCCTGACTTTC. The encoded protein is CASSPGQGYSGANVLTF.